These T cell receptor beta chains were read from a single sample in a study of response to subunit inactivated influenza vaccine. TCRdb fed the RT-PCR reads into MiXCR, producing one record per CDR3 protein. Of around 520,000 distinct CDR3 sequences in the sample, over 25% are singletons; the top ten hold about 1.9%. The sequences come from CD4+ T cells sorted from PBMCs, collected roughly 5 days after vaccination. All receptors come from a man aged 45 to 65 who received an inactivated influenza vaccine. The CDR3 runs from the conserved cysteine through the conserved F or W. A D gene is named only where the DNA matches it firmly. Not all rows give a size; the values are once, few, many and, for expanded clones, a class.

size	V	J	D	DNA	CDR3
few	TRBV10-3	TRBJ2-1	NA	TGTGCCATCAGTCGCGGGACCTCGGATGAGCAGTTCTTC	CAISRGTSDEQFF
NA	TRBV4-2	TRBJ2-3	NA	TGTGCCAGCAGCCAAGAGGCGAGGAGCACAGATACGCAGTATTTT	CASSQEARSTDTQYF
few	TRBV7-9	TRBJ1-2	TRBD1	TGTGCCAGCAGCAAGGACAGGAACTATGGCTACACCTTC	CASSKDRNYGYTF
NA	TRBV4-1	TRBJ1-6	NA	TGCGCCAGCACCTCAGGGCCAGGCGATAATTCACCCCTCCACTTT	CASTSGPGDNSPLHF
few	TRBV9	TRBJ1-2	NA	TGTGCCAGCAGCAGAGGACAGCTGACTAACTATGGCTACACCTTC	CASSRGQLTNYGYTF
few	TRBV21-1	TRBJ2-3	NA	TGTGCCAGCAGCAAAGCGCCCGGGCTAGCGGGTAAAAGCACAGATACGCAGTATTTT	CASSKAPGLAGKSTDTQYF
NA	TRBV12-3/TRBV12-4	TRBJ1-4	NA	TGTGCCAGCAGTTTAGGTGGGGCGATTCGGGAAAAACTGTTTTTT	CASSLGGAIREKLFF
few	TRBV6-2/TRBV6-3	TRBJ2-5	NA	TGTGCCAGCAGCGGACAGGGAGGGCAAGAGACCCAGTACTTC	CASSGQGGQETQYF
few	TRBV5-5	TRBJ2-2	NA	TGTGCCAGCAGCGGGAGTGGGGCGAACACCGGGGAGCTGTTTTTT	CASSGSGANTGELFF
NA	TRBV10-3	TRBJ2-7	NA	TGTGCCATCAGTGAGTCGGGGGGCCAGTCCTACGAGCAGTACTTC	CAISESGGQSYEQYF
NA	TRBV20-1	TRBJ2-1	NA	TGCAGTGCTAGCCGGCTTCAAAATGAGCAGTTCTTC	CSASRLQNEQFF
once	TRBV12-3/TRBV12-4	TRBJ2-1	NA	TGTGCCAGCAGTTTACTCCTACTTCGCAATGTGCAGTTCTTC	CASSLLLLRNVQFF
few	TRBV30	TRBJ2-7	NA	TGTGCCTGGAGTCCTAACGCCTACGAGCAGTACTTC	CAWSPNAYEQYF
NA	TRBV6-2/TRBV6-3	TRBJ1-1	TRBD1	TGTGCCAGCAGTTACTCCGGGACAGGGGCCACTGAAGCTTTCTTT	CASSYSGTGATEAFF
few	TRBV5-1	TRBJ2-1	TRBD2	TGCGCCAGCAGCCATGGACTAGAGAATTACAATGAGCAGTTCTTC	CASSHGLENYNEQFF
few	TRBV7-2	TRBJ2-1	NA	TGTGCCAGCAGCTTAAACAGGGATGAGCAGTTCTTC	CASSLNRDEQFF
many	TRBV10-3	TRBJ2-5	TRBD1	TGTGCCATCAGAGACAGGGAATATGCGACCCAGTACTTC	CAIRDREYATQYF
NA	TRBV7-2	TRBJ2-7	NA	TGTGCCAGCAGCTTATTCGGGGAACTCAACGAGCAGTACTTC	CASSLFGELNEQYF
NA	TRBV29-1	TRBJ1-5	NA	TGCAGCGCTACGGACAGTGTGAATCAGCCCCAGCATTTT	CSATDSVNQPQHF
once	TRBV15	TRBJ2-5	NA	TGTGCCACCAGCAGAGGTCGGGAAGAGACCCAGTACTTC	CATSRGREETQYF
NA	TRBV20-1	TRBJ2-7	NA	TGCAGTGCCGAACTAGCCTACGAGCAGTACTTC	CSAELAYEQYF
NA	TRBV19	TRBJ2-5	TRBD2	TGTGCCAGTACCCCCGGGACTAGCGAGACCCAGTACTTC	CASTPGTSETQYF
NA	TRBV4-2	TRBJ2-3	NA	TGTGCCAGCAGCCCACGCCTAGCGAGCACAGATACGCAGTATTTT	CASSPRLASTDTQYF
NA	TRBV13	TRBJ2-1	NA	TGTGCCAGCAGCCCTCGGGACTTCTCCTACAATGAGCAGTTCTTC	CASSPRDFSYNEQFF
few	TRBV24-1	TRBJ2-5	TRBD1	TGTGCCACCAGTGATTTCGGACAGGGTAAAGAGACCCAGTACTTC	CATSDFGQGKETQYF
NA	TRBV4-2	TRBJ1-4	NA	TGTGCCAGCAGCCAAGATGTTGGCAGTGGGGCAAAACTGTTTTTT	CASSQDVGSGAKLFF
NA	TRBV4-1	TRBJ1-2	NA	TGCGCCAGCAGCCAAGGAGACTTTAACTATGGCTACACCTTC	CASSQGDFNYGYTF
few	TRBV11-2	TRBJ2-5	NA	TGTGCCAGCAGCTTAGATAACGGGGGCCAAGAGACCCAGTACTTC	CASSLDNGGQETQYF
NA	TRBV5-1	TRBJ2-3	NA	TGCGCCAGCAGCTTGGTAGAGGCCCCTAGCACAGATACGCAGTATTTT	CASSLVEAPSTDTQYF
NA	TRBV6-2/TRBV6-3	TRBJ1-5	NA	TGTGCCAGCAGTGACCCCAACAGGCCCCAGCATTTT	CASSDPNRPQHF
NA	TRBV7-3	TRBJ2-2	NA	TGTGCCAGCAGCACCCGGGAACAGAACACCGGGGAGCTGTTTTTT	CASSTREQNTGELFF
once	TRBV20-1	TRBJ2-2	TRBD2	TGCAGTGCTACCCGGACTAGCGCTACCGGGGAGCTGTTTTTT	CSATRTSATGELFF
few	TRBV30	TRBJ2-2	NA	TGTGCCTGGACCCAGGACACCGGGGAGCTGTTTTTT	CAWTQDTGELFF
few	TRBV7-9	TRBJ1-1	NA	TGTGCCAGCAGCTGGGCACAGGGGAACACTGAAGCTTTCTTT	CASSWAQGNTEAFF
NA	TRBV6-2/TRBV6-3	TRBJ1-1	NA	TGTGCCAGCAGTTACCCCACCACGACAAAGAACACTGAAGCTTTCTTT	CASSYPTTTKNTEAFF
NA	TRBV7-7	TRBJ2-5	TRBD2	TGTGCCAGCAGCTTAGGTGATGGGACTAGCGCAGAAGAGACCCAGTACTTC	CASSLGDGTSAEETQYF
NA	TRBV20-1	TRBJ2-7	TRBD1	TGCAGTGCTGGTTTATCTGACAGGGGCTACGAGCAGTACTTC	CSAGLSDRGYEQYF
many	TRBV5-1	TRBJ2-7	NA	TGCGCCAGCAGCGCACTACAGAGATACGAGCAGTACTTC	CASSALQRYEQYF
few	TRBV2	TRBJ2-5	NA	TGTGCCAGCAAGGTCGTCCAAATGAGCGGGCCCAAAGAGACCCAGTACTTC	CASKVVQMSGPKETQYF
few	TRBV6-2/TRBV6-3	TRBJ1-5	TRBD1	TGTGCCAGCAGTTCCCTCACGGACAGGAGCAATCAGCCCCAGCATTTT	CASSSLTDRSNQPQHF
few	TRBV4-2	TRBJ2-5	TRBD2	TGTGCCAGCAGCCAAGAGGCACTAGCGGGAGGAGGGGAGACCCAGTACTTC	CASSQEALAGGGETQYF
once	TRBV5-1	TRBJ1-1	NA	TGCGCCAGCAGCTTCGAGGGTTTGAACACTGAAGCTTTCTTT	CASSFEGLNTEAFF
NA	TRBV7-9	TRBJ1-2	NA	TGTGCCAGCAGCTTAGATCCCTGGGGCTACACCTTC	CASSLDPWGYTF
NA	TRBV3-1	TRBJ2-1	NA	TGTGCCAGCAGCCAAGATGATGCCAGGGGCAGCGAGCAGTTCTTC	CASSQDDARGSEQFF
NA	TRBV28	TRBJ2-7	NA	TGTGCCAGCAGGCCACCGGGACTCTACGAGCAGTACTTC	CASRPPGLYEQYF
NA	TRBV20-1	TRBJ1-3	NA	TGCAGTGCTAGAGACCCAAACTCTGGAAACACCATATATTTT	CSARDPNSGNTIYF
NA	TRBV12-3/TRBV12-4	TRBJ1-6	NA	TGTGCCAGCAGTTTGGGCCACGCGTCCTCACCCCTCCACTTT	CASSLGHASSPLHF
few	TRBV3-1	TRBJ2-5	NA	TGTGCCAGCAGCCAGACCGGGTCGGGGGAGACCCAGTACTTC	CASSQTGSGETQYF
NA	TRBV6-1	TRBJ2-5	TRBD1	TGTGCCAGCAGGCGGGACAGGTTCAGGCAAGAGACCCAGTACTTC	CASRRDRFRQETQYF
NA	TRBV29-1	TRBJ2-7	NA	TGCAGCGTTGCCCGGGGCCTCCGCTCCTACGAGCAGTACTTC	CSVARGLRSYEQYF
many	TRBV20-1	TRBJ2-1	NA	TGCAGTGCTAGAGATGAGAGGGGTTGGGATGAGCAGTTCTTC	CSARDERGWDEQFF
NA	TRBV9	TRBJ2-1	TRBD2	TGTGCCAGCAGCGTGGGACTAGCGGGGACCTACAATGAGCAGTTCTTC	CASSVGLAGTYNEQFF
NA	TRBV11-2	TRBJ2-3	TRBD1	TGTGCCAGCAGCCAAAGGACAGGGGCTAGGGATACGCAGTATTTT	CASSQRTGARDTQYF
NA	TRBV27	TRBJ2-5	NA	TGTGCCAGCAGTTTATTGGGGGGGCGCGAAGTCGAGACCCAGTACTTC	CASSLLGGREVETQYF
NA	TRBV4-3	TRBJ2-4	NA	TGCGCCAGCAGCCAAGAAGAGGGGTTCGACATTCAGTACTTC	CASSQEEGFDIQYF
NA	TRBV11-2	TRBJ1-5	NA	TGTGCCAGCAGCGAACTCGATCAGCCCCAGCATTTT	CASSELDQPQHF
NA	TRBV7-2	TRBJ1-5	NA	TGTGCCAGCAGAGGAGATAGCAATCAGCCCCAGCATTTT	CASRGDSNQPQHF